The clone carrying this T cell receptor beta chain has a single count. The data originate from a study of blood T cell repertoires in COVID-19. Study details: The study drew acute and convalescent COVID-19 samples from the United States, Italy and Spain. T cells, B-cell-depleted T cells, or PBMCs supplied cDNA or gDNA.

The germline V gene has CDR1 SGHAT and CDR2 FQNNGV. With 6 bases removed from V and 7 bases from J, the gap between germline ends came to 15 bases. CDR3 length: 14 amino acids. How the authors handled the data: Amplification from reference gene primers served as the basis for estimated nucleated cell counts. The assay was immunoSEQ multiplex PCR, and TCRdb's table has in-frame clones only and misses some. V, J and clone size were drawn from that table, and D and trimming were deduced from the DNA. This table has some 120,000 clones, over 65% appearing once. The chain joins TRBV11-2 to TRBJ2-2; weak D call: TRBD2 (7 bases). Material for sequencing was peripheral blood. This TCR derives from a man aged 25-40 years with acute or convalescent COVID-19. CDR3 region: CASRARGAGGELFF. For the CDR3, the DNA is TGTGCCAGCAGAGCCCGGGGGGCCGGCGGGGAGCTGTTTTTT. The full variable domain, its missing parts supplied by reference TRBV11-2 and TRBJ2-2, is EAGVAQSPRYKIIEKRQSVAFWCNPISGHATLYWYQQILGQGPKLLIQFQNNGVVDDSQLPKDRFSAERLKGVDSTLKIQPAKLEDSAVYLCASRARGAGGELFFGEGSRLTVL.